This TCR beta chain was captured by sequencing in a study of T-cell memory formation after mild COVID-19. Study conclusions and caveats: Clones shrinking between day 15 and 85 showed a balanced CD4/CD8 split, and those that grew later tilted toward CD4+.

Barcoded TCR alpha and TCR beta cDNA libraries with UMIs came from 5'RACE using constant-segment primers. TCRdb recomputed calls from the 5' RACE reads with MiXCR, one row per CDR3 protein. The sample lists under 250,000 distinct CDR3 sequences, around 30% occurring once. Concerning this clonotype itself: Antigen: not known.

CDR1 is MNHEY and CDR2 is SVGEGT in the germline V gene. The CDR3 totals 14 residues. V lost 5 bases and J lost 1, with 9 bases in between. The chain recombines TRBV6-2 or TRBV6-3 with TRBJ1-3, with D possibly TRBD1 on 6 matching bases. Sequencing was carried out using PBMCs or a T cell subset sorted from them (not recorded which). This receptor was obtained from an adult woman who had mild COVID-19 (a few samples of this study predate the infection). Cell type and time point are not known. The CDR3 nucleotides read TGTGCCAGCAGTCTACAGGGATCTGGAAACACCATATATTTT. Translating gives CASSLQGSGNTIYF.